This TCR beta chain emerged from a study of T cell repertoires in cytomegalovirus infection. Study in general: Shared public TCR beta signatures pointed to both CMV infection and a matching HLA type.

The study, taken as a whole, reports: Summed public TCR beta family frequency identified CMV carriers bearing the relevant HLA. The ex vivo response showed dominance by HLA-C-restricted CMV-specific TCR beta clonotypes.

This clonotype was detected many times. The target antigen is unknown. One entry per CDR3 protein results from TCRdb running MiXCR on the reads. The sample has over 200,000 distinct CDR3 sequences, approximately 13% seen once. Germline CDR1 SGHTA, CDR2 FQGNSA. The CDR3 has 12 amino acids. With 5 bases removed from V and 4 bases from J, the gap between germline ends came to 7 bases. Sequenced material: PBMCs. The receptor comes from a human donor in good health (CMV status not recorded). Some clones in this sample may be carry-over from other donors' samples. The chain couples TRBV7-2 to TRBJ2-3; D remains unclear. In DNA, the CDR3 is TGTGCCAGCAGCCAAGTCGCAGATACGCAGTATTTT. Protein: CASSQVADTQYF.